This T cell receptor (beta chain) derives from a study of blood T cell repertoires in COVID-19. About the study: The origin of the acute and convalescent COVID-19 samples was the United States, Italy and Spain.

Germline trimming cut 4 bases from V and 4 bases from J; bases unmatched to any gene: 14. The germline gives CDR1 LGHDT, CDR2 YNNKEL (reference sequence). This CDR3 contains 17 residues. TCRdb's copy holds only in-frame clones and misses some; the assay was immunoSEQ multiplex PCR. This sample has some 350,000 clones, with 70% to 90% found just once. This clonotype was sampled from a woman in her 30s with COVID-19, enrolled during active disease. The chain has TRBV3-1 (or the pseudogene TRBV3-2) and TRBJ2-7; 9 bases agree with TRBD1. Sequencing was carried out using peripheral blood. CDR3 region: CASSRFSRGQGEYEQYF. The CDR3 coding sequence is TGTGCCAGCAGCCGATTCTCACGGGGACAGGGCGAATACGAGCAGTACTTC.